Each of the 31 T cell receptor beta chains below was sequenced from the same sample in a study of T-cell reconstitution after alpha-beta-depleted transplantation in children. Unique molecular identifiers were incorporated when the TCRbeta library was constructed. Via MiXCR, TCRdb re-called the PCR reads, giving one row per CDR3 protein. Altogether some 300,000 distinct CDR3 sequences are present, 10% being singletons, with the ten largest covering 2.4%. This sample comprised PBMCs from the stem cell graft donor, obtained from the stem cell graft. These receptors originate from a human donor who donated a stem cell graft to a child with acute lymphoblastic leukemia.

This clonotype showed up many times. This chain connects TRBV12-3 or TRBV12-4 to TRBJ2-5; D remains ambiguous. The CDR3 sequence is 15 residues long. V was shortened by 2 bases and J by 3 bases, with 13 bases between the two germline ends. Here the CDR3 reads CASSLIPAAEETQYF. In DNA, the CDR3 is TGTGCCAGCAGTTTAATTCCTGCCGCGGAAGAGACCCAGTACTTC.

The CDR3 protein is CASTRHDSYEQYF. For the CDR3, the DNA is TGTGCCAGCACCCGACATGACTCCTACGAGCAGTACTTC. The J gene is TRBJ2-7, the V gene TRBV12-3 or TRBV12-4; D is ambiguous. V was trimmed by 7 bases and J by 0 bases, leaving 10 bases between them. This CDR3 contains 13 residues.

This clonotype came up a few times. This sequence joins TRBV7-2 and TRBJ2-1; D unclear. V was trimmed by 5 bases and J by 2 bases, leaving 19 bases between them. CDR1 and CDR2 (germline): SGHTA, FQGNSA. The CDR3 sequence is 17 residues long. CDR3 region: CASSPRRSVGAYNEQFF. CDR3 sequence (DNA): TGTGCCAGCAGCCCCCGTCGAAGTGTTGGGGCCTACAATGAGCAGTTCTTC.

This clonotype was recorded at least ten times. This chain joins TRBV3-1 and TRBJ2-1; TRBD2 agrees at 10 bases. CDR3 length: 16 residues. Germline V gene sequence: CDR1 LGHDT, CDR2 YNNKEL (reference sequence). The ends lost 3 bases at V and 7 bases at J; junction bases unmatched: 9. In nucleotides, the CDR3 is TGTGCCAGCAGCCACACAGCGGGAGGGCCCGTAAATGAGCAGTTCTTC. Translation gives CASSHTAGGPVNEQFF.

This clonotype was observed at least ten times. The CDR3 here is CASTLARLDVDEQFF. The CDR3 DNA reads as TGTGCCAGCACCCTGGCAAGGCTAGATGTCGATGAGCAGTTCTTC. The chain combines TRBV12-3 or TRBV12-4 with TRBJ2-1; the D is unclear. CDR3 size: 15 residues. Trimming took off 7 bases at V and 8 bases at J, with 21 bases between the two ends.

The V call is TRBV19, the J call TRBJ1-1; 7 bases line up with TRBD1. After removal of 5 bases from V and 1 base from J, the junction contained 10 bases not matched to a gene. The CDR3 has 16 residues. Germline CDR1 LNHDA, CDR2 SQIVND (reference sequence). This CDR3 reads CASSVPTGYGNTEAFF. CDR3 in DNA: TGTGCCAGTAGTGTCCCGACAGGGTACGGGAACACTGAAGCTTTCTTT.

In this sample, this clonotype turned up many times. V is TRBV20-1 and J is TRBJ2-5; 7 bases are a match to TRBD2. Germline CDR1 DFQATT, CDR2 SNEGSKA (reference sequence). The J segment lost 2 bases and the V segment lost 1 base, leaving 7 bases of the junction unmatched. The CDR3 is 15 amino acids. The CDR3 nucleotides are TGCAGTGCTAGAGTAGGTAGCGGGCCTCAAGAGACCCAGTACTTC. Its protein product is CSARVGSGPQETQYF.

CDR3 protein: CASSWDREMNTEAFF. The CDR3 bases are TGTGCCAGCAGTTGGGACAGGGAGATGAACACTGAAGCTTTCTTT. The rearrangement uses TRBV6-2 or TRBV6-3 and TRBJ1-1; 9 bases agree with TRBD1. The CDR3 contains 15 residues. From germline, CDR1 is MNHEY and CDR2 SVGEGT. J was trimmed by 0 bases and V by 4 bases; bases with no gene match: 3.

The chain links TRBV5-1 to TRBJ2-1, with D hard to call. The CDR3 runs 15 residues. Per the germline V gene, CDR1 is SGHRS and CDR2 is YFSETQ. The V end lost 4 bases, the J end lost 0 bases, and 11 bases lay between the germline ends. In DNA form, the CDR3 reads TGCGCCAGCAGCCTCGGACCGGGCTCCTACAATGAGCAGTTCTTC. Its protein product is CASSLGPGSYNEQFF. Combining the CDR3 with reference TRBV5-1 and TRBJ2-1 gives the whole variable domain KAGVTQTPRYLIKTRGQQVTLSCSPISGHRSVSWYQQTPGQGLQFLFEYFSETQRNKGNFPGRFSGRQFSNSRSEMNVSTLELGDSALYLCASSLGPGSYNEQFFGPGTRLTVL.

At least ten counts were recorded for this clonotype. The V and J genes are TRBV7-2 and TRBJ2-3; 8 bases match TRBD2. The CDR3 contains 14 residues. V lost 8 bases and J lost 0; bases outside the gene matches: 4. CDR1 is SGHTA, CDR2 FQGNSA, per germline. This CDR3 is CASREGRSTDTQYF. The CDR3 nucleotides are TGTGCCAGCCGGGAGGGCCGTAGCACAGATACGCAGTATTTT.

This clonotype was detected a few times. V usage is TRBV29-1 and J usage is TRBJ1-1, with D unclear. The germline V and J ends were trimmed by 2 bases and 4 bases, with 11 bases remaining between them. This CDR3 region has 13 residues. Germline values: CDR1 SQVTM, CDR2 ANQGSEA. CDR3 amino acids: CSVEMAAGTEAFF. The CDR3 DNA is TGCAGCGTTGAAATGGCAGCCGGCACTGAAGCTTTCTTT.

V and J are TRBV19 and TRBJ2-1, with a weak D call TRBD1 (5 bases). V lost 3 bases, J lost 8 bases, and 17 bases lay in between. The germline gives CDR1 LNHDA, CDR2 SQIVND (reference sequence). This CDR3 region has 15 residues. The chain's CDR3 is CASSIRGKVVHEQFF. The DNA of the CDR3 is TGTGCCAGTAGTATTAGGGGAAAGGTAGTGCATGAGCAGTTCTTC.

V is TRBV7-9 and J is TRBJ2-2; TRBD2 is a possible D gene (6 bases). Looked up from germline, CDR1 is SEHNR and CDR2 is FQNEAQ (reference sequence). V shed 5 bases and J shed 0 bases, with 10 bases lying between them. This CDR3 contains 15 residues. CDR3 nucleotides: TGTGCCAGCAGCCGTAGCGGAACGAACACCGGGGAGCTGTTTTTT. Protein sequence: CASSRSGTNTGELFF. The full variable domain, its missing parts supplied by reference TRBV7-9 and TRBJ2-2, is DTGVSQNPRHKITKRGQNVTFRCDPISEHNRLYWYRQTLGQGPEFLTYFQNEAQLEKSRLLSDRFSAERPKGSFSTLEIQRTEQGDSAMYLCASSRSGTNTGELFFGEGSRLTVL.

V and J are TRBV4-1 and TRBJ2-1; D is unclear. The CDR3 is 15 residues long. V was pared by 0 bases and J by 3 bases, with 9 bases between. Germline V gene data show CDR1 as MGHRA and CDR2 as YSYEKL. The CDR3 DNA reads as TGCGCCAGCAGCCAAGATCCCAGGAACTACAATGAGCAGTTCTTC. The encoded protein is CASSQDPRNYNEQFF.

This clonotype was seen more than once but under ten times. The chain recombines TRBV20-1 with TRBJ2-2; possible D gene TRBD2, 5 bases. The germline gives CDR1 DFQATT, CDR2 SNEGSKA (reference sequence). The CDR3 runs to 14 residues. Trimming shortened V by 0 bases and J by 5 bases, and 10 bases separated the two germline ends. The CDR3 sequence is CSARDGEGTGELFF. The CDR3 region has the DNA TGCAGTGCTAGAGACGGGGAAGGGACCGGGGAGCTGTTTTTT.

CDR3 residues: CASSAGTGAIRTQYF. CDR3 DNA: TGTGCCAGCAGCGCCGGGACAGGCGCCATACGGACCCAGTACTTC. The chain links TRBV11-2 to TRBJ2-5; 8 positions match TRBD1. The CDR3 covers 15 residues. CDR1 and CDR2 from the germline V gene are SGHAT and FQNNGV. V lost 5 bases, J lost 7 bases, and 12 bases stayed unmatched.

The CDR3 loop reads CASSFGRDRSSYNSPLHF. The CDR3 coding sequence is TGTGCCAGCAGTTTTGGGAGGGATCGGAGCTCCTATAATTCACCCCTCCACTTT. The chain joins TRBV12-3 or TRBV12-4 to TRBJ1-6, with D unresolved. This CDR3 has 18 amino acids. V lost 3 bases and J lost 0, with 15 bases in between.

Ten or more counts support this clonotype. The chain joins TRBV7-8 to TRBJ2-7, with D hard to call. Germline loops: CDR1 SGHVS, CDR2 FQNEAQ. Trimming cost V 5 bases and J 6 bases, with 17 bases left between them. This CDR3 contains 14 residues. The CDR3 DNA is TGTGCCAGCAGCCCCCTCCCCGCCACGGGCGAGCAGTACTTC. It yields the protein CASSPLPATGEQYF.

This clonotype was observed many times. This chain links TRBV4-3 with TRBJ2-7; 8 bases agree with TRBD2. V shed 0 bases and J 6 bases; nucleotides not matched to a gene: 7. CDR1 is LGHNA, CDR2 YSLEER, per germline. The CDR3 is 15 amino acids. The chain's CDR3 is CASSQEKAGVGEQYF. The CDR3 region has the DNA TGCGCCAGCAGCCAAGAGAAAGCGGGAGTAGGCGAGCAGTACTTC.

V gene TRBV12-3 or TRBV12-4 combines with J gene TRBJ2-1; 7 bases map to TRBD1. CDR3 length equals 15 residues. V was clipped by 6 bases and J by 2 bases; unmatched bases: 7. The CDR3, as DNA: TGTGCCAGCAGGGACGCACAGGGGACCTACAATGAGCAGTTCTTC. Translated, it gives CASRDAQGTYNEQFF.

V gene TRBV7-2 combines with J gene TRBJ2-7, with 7 positions matching TRBD2. V trimming: 1 base; J trimming: 3 bases; junction bases outside the gene matches: 9. Germline-derived CDR1 and CDR2 are SGHTA and FQGNSA. The CDR3 spans 16 residues. CDR3 residues: CASSLVDSGRGYEQYF. For the CDR3, the DNA is TGTGCCAGCAGCTTAGTGGATAGCGGGCGGGGCTACGAGCAGTACTTC. The full variable domain, its missing parts supplied by reference TRBV7-2 and TRBJ2-7, is GAGVSQSPSNKVTEKGKDVELRCDPISGHTALYWYRQSLGQGLEFLIYFQGNSAPDKSGLPSDRFSAERTGGSVSTLTIQRTQQEDSAVYLCASSLVDSGRGYEQYFGPGTRLTVT.

The chain joins TRBV12-3 or TRBV12-4 to TRBJ1-5; 7 bases map to TRBD1. This CDR3 is built from 18 residues. V was pared by 3 bases and J by 6 bases, with 17 bases of the junction left unmatched. This CDR3 is CASSFLSGGQGVIQPQHF. The CDR3 nucleotides are TGTGCCAGCAGTTTCCTGAGTGGAGGGCAGGGGGTGATTCAGCCCCAGCATTTT.

The CDR3 reads CASSQQEYYEQYF. The CDR3 region has the DNA TGTGCCAGCAGCCAACAGGAATACTACGAGCAGTACTTC. The genes are TRBV7-8 and TRBJ2-7; tentatively, D is TRBD1 (5 bases). The CDR3 consists of 13 residues. CDR1 and CDR2 from the germline V gene are SGHVS and FQNEAQ. Between the trimmed V and J ends, which lost 5 bases and 3 bases, there was a span of 11 bases.

This clonotype was detected only a few times. The chain uses TRBV10-3 and TRBJ2-1; 10 bases agree with TRBD2. Germline trimming cut 7 bases from V and 8 bases from J; bases unmatched to any gene: 11. CDR1 is ENHRY, CDR2 SYGVKD, per germline. The length of the CDR3 is 15 residues. The CDR3 nucleotides are TGTGCCATCAAAGGGCTAGCGGGAGTAGTTGATGAGCAGTTCTTC. Translation gives CAIKGLAGVVDEQFF.

This clonotype was picked up a small number of times. The J gene is TRBJ2-5, the V gene TRBV5-1, with TRBD1 as a possible D gene (5 bases). V gave up 4 bases and J gave up 7 bases, with 17 bases separating them. Germline loops: CDR1 SGHRS, CDR2 YFSETQ. The CDR3 runs 14 residues. CDR3 in DNA: TGCGCCAGCAGCCAACAGGAAACTACGGGGACCCAGTACTTC. It yields the protein CASSQQETTGTQYF.

The table lists this clonotype with many counts. The chain joins TRBV29-1 to TRBJ2-3; no clear D gene. The CDR3 totals 13 residues. Germline lookup yields CDR1 SQVTM and CDR2 ANQGSEA. Trimming shortened V by 6 bases and J by 2 bases, and 12 bases separated the two germline ends. The CDR3 is CSVIGFSTDTQYF. The CDR3 nucleotides are TGCAGCGTGATCGGGTTCTCCACAGATACGCAGTATTTT.

This clonotype has at least ten counts. This chain connects TRBV4-3 to TRBJ2-2; no clear D gene. Trimming cost V 0 bases and J 4 bases, with 6 bases left between them. Germline-derived CDR1 and CDR2 are LGHNA and YSLEER. The length of the CDR3 is 14 residues. CDR3 nucleotide sequence: TGCGCCAGCAGCCAAGAGTACGGCACCGGGGAGCTGTTTTTT. The encoded protein is CASSQEYGTGELFF.

This clonotype showed up many times. The rearrangement uses TRBV20-1 and TRBJ2-1, with 7 positions matching TRBD1. This CDR3 contains 14 residues. Trimming at V came to 3 bases and at J to 3 bases, leaving 5 bases not matched to a gene. The germline V gene has CDR1 DFQATT and CDR2 SNEGSKA (reference sequence). As DNA, the CDR3 is TGCAGTGCTAGCGGGACAGACCACTACAATGAGCAGTTCTTC. Translating gives CSASGTDHYNEQFF.

By share, this clonotype ranks as medium-sized (0.01 to 0.1%). The V gene is TRBV20-1, the J gene TRBJ2-1, with D tentatively TRBD1 (6 bases). Trimming shortened V by 3 bases and J by 8 bases, and 11 bases separated the two germline ends. This CDR3 has 12 residues. CDR1 and CDR2 from the germline V gene are DFQATT and SNEGSKA (reference sequence). The CDR3: CSARNRADEQFF. Here the CDR3 DNA reads TGCAGTGCTAGGAACAGGGCCGATGAGCAGTTCTTC.

CDR3 region: CASSLLTGVDTQYF. The CDR3 DNA sequence: TGTGCCAGCAGCTTACTAACGGGAGTGGATACGCAGTATTTT. V gene TRBV7-2 combines with J gene TRBJ2-3; D is perhaps TRBD2 (6 bases). The CDR3 runs 14 residues. Germline V gene data show CDR1 as SGHTA and CDR2 as FQGNSA. The germline V and J ends were trimmed by 2 bases and 6 bases, with 12 bases remaining between them.

The genes are TRBV19 and TRBJ2-1; maybe TRBD2 (6 bases). The germline gives CDR1 LNHDA, CDR2 SQIVND (reference sequence). The CDR3 runs to 13 residues. The V end was cut by 5 bases, the J end by 7 bases, with 12 bases between. CDR3 bases: TGTGCCAGTAGTCGGAGAGGGAGGAATGAGCAGTTCTTC. Translation: CASSRRGRNEQFF.